These 10 T cell receptor beta chains were sequenced from one sample in a study of blood T cell repertoires in COVID-19. Libraries were prepared by immunoSEQ multiplex PCR; TCRdb keeps only in-frame clonotypes and omits some of them. The sample lists about 200,000 clones; more than 65% were seen once. The sample taken for sequencing was PBMCs or T cells enriched from blood (not recorded which). These receptors originate from a man between 40 and 49 years old who had recovered from COVID-19.

This clone showed up just once. The chain couples TRBV5-4 to TRBJ2-1; 9 positions match TRBD1. The CDR3 is made up of 18 amino acids. Trimming at V came to 6 bases and at J to 3 bases, leaving 16 bases not matched to a gene. Germline V gene data show CDR1 as SGHNT and CDR2 as YYREEE (reference sequence). Written as DNA, the CDR3 is TGTGCCAGCACCCAGGGCCGAACGACAGGGGGTATCTACAATGAGCAGTTCTTC. It yields the protein CASTQGRTTGGIYNEQFF.

This clone was detected only once. V is TRBV30 and J is TRBJ1-6; D might be TRBD1 (6 bases). Trimming left V 0 bases short and J 5 bases short, with 11 bases between. Germline CDR1 and CDR2: GTSNPN and SVGIG (reference sequence). The CDR3 runs 15 residues. CDR3 in amino acids: CAWSVQGADNSPLHF. The CDR3 bases are TGTGCCTGGAGTGTACAGGGAGCTGATAATTCACCCCTCCACTTT.

The chain links TRBV5-4 to TRBJ2-7, with 9 bases fitting TRBD2. Germline CDR1 reads SGHNT; CDR2 reads YYREEE (reference sequence). Trimming cost V 3 bases and J 2 bases; bases outside gene matches: 6. The CDR3 contains 15 residues. CDR3 sequence: CASSWGQRGAYEQYF. DNA of the CDR3: TGTGCCAGCAGCTGGGGACAGCGGGGGGCCTACGAGCAGTACTTC.

V is TRBV6-5 and J is TRBJ2-7; possible D gene TRBD2, 5 bases. Trimming shortened V by 2 bases and J by 1 base, and 6 bases separated the two germline ends. The CDR3 length is 13 residues. Germline assignment: CDR1 MNHEY and CDR2 SVGAGI. The CDR3 DNA is TGTGCCAGCAGTTACCCGGGGTCCTACGAGCAGTACTTC. Protein sequence: CASSYPGSYEQYF.

The chain carries TRBV5-6 and TRBJ2-1; 7 bases are a match to TRBD1. V shed 0 bases and J 12 bases; nucleotides not matched to a gene: 9. This CDR3 contains 14 residues. Per germline, CDR1 SGHDT and CDR2 YYEEEE. CDR3 sequence reads: CASSLGQGSFGQFF. The CDR3 DNA is TGTGCCAGCAGCTTGGGACAGGGTAGTTTCGGGCAGTTCTTC.

In its sample, this clone was seen a few times. CDR3 bases: TGCGCCAGCAGCAACGACAGGGGGGTAACTAATGAAAAACTGTTTTTT. The encoded protein is CASSNDRGVTNEKLFF. The gene calls are TRBV5-1 and TRBJ1-4, with 9 bases identical to TRBD1. V was clipped by 4 bases and J by 1 base; unmatched bases: 5. The germline gives CDR1 SGHRS, CDR2 YFSETQ. The CDR3 runs 16 residues.

The chain has TRBV6-6 and TRBJ2-5; 8 bases are a match to TRBD2. The CDR3 runs to 14 residues. Germline V gene lookup returns CDR1 MNHNY and CDR2 SVGAGI (reference sequence). J gave up 0 bases and V 7 bases, and 4 bases lay outside the gene matches. The CDR3 spells CASTRGGYQETQYF. Here the CDR3 DNA reads TGTGCCAGCACCCGCGGGGGGTACCAAGAGACCCAGTACTTC.

The gene calls are TRBV5-1 and TRBJ2-5; 11 nucleotides align to TRBD1. CDR3 length: 19 amino acids. The V segment lost 0 bases and the J segment 2 bases; nucleotides outside the gene matches: 12. The germline gives CDR1 SGHRS, CDR2 YFSETQ. The CDR3 sequence is CASSLARTGGRSYQETQYF. DNA of the CDR3: TGCGCCAGCAGCTTGGCGCGGACAGGGGGCAGGTCATATCAAGAGACCCAGTACTTC. Full variable domain (rest looked up from reference TRBV5-1 and TRBJ2-5): KAGVTQTPRYLIKTRGQQVTLSCSPISGHRSVSWYQQTPGQGLQFLFEYFSETQRNKGNFPGRFSGRQFSNSRSEMNVSTLELGDSALYLCASSLARTGGRSYQETQYFGPGTRLLVL.

The chain uses TRBV28 and TRBJ1-3, with TRBD1 matching 8 bases. The CDR3 loop spans 15 amino acids. In germline, CDR1 is MDHEN, CDR2 SYDVKM. The V segment lost 7 bases and the J segment 1 base; nucleotides outside the gene matches: 6. The DNA for the CDR3 is TGTGCCAGCACCGCGACAGGGGCGTCTGGAAACACCATATATTTT. Translating it yields CASTATGASGNTIYF.

This chain joins TRBV19 and TRBJ1-2, with D unclear. The CDR3 extends over 18 amino acids. Germline V lookup: CDR1 LNHDA, CDR2 SQIVND (reference sequence). The V gene lost 4 bases and the J gene lost 1 base, with 22 bases spanning the gap. The CDR3 sequence: CASSKYTIRDQVNYGYTF. CDR3 in DNA: TGTGCCAGTAGTAAATACACCATCCGGGATCAAGTTAACTATGGCTACACCTTC.